A single T cell receptor (beta chain) is shown here with its context. Measured with immunoSEQ multiplex PCR; TCRdb has only the in-frame clones, and not every one. The data show tens of thousands of clones, around 90% seen once. This record comes from a study of OX40 agonist ivuxolimab in advanced cancers. Across the study: Ivuxolimab is an agonistic anti-OX40 (CD134) antibody, and patients were treated with it.

CDR1 and CDR2 (germline): MNHNS, SASEGT. The CDR3 runs to 14 residues. The trim removed 7 bases at V and 0 bases at J, leaving 6 bases unmatched. The sequence was obtained from an adult with an advanced solid tumor such as melanoma, head and neck, liver or kidney cancer. The sample was CD4+ or CD8+ T cells sorted from blood, taken in a trial of the OX40 agonist ivuxolimab. The rearrangement links TRBV6-1 to TRBJ2-7; 7 nucleotides match TRBD1. The chain's CDR3 is CASKRDRASYEQYF. DNA for the CDR3: TGTGCCAGCAAGAGAGACAGGGCCTCCTACGAGCAGTACTTC.